Sequencing of this TCR beta chain was carried out in a study of CD8 T cells in Susac syndrome (dated by TCRdb to between 2018 and 2021). Context from the whole study: Of the Susac syndrome patients who were sequenced, over five had clinically active disease and eight were in clinical remission. At blood withdrawal, Susac syndrome patients were either therapy-naive, taking corticosteroids (in some cases with IVIg as well), or taking IVIg alone. The study used repertoire sequencing to test whether antigen drove CD8+ T cell activation and differentiation in Susac syndrome. The study compared CD8+ T cell repertoire clonality among 12 healthy donors, around 14 Susac syndrome patients and 15 multiple sclerosis patients.

Note on this clonotype: Its specific antigen is unknown. No base quality information exists; no much larger clone differs at one position.

Cut back by 0 bases and 9 bases, the V and J ends lie 9 bases apart. Counted from cysteine to phenylalanine, this CDR3 has 14 amino acids. Solely the CDR3 DNA is kept, with 42 bases framed from the first base. Based on the germline V gene (reference sequence), the CDR1 and CDR2 sequences are MNHEY and SMNVEV. Results the study describes overall, beyond this receptor: The number of individuals in the TCR sequencing and HLA analysis was recognized as being relatively small. Looking at Susac-specific public clones, the researchers identified around 15 in the total CD8+ repertoire and five or six in the CD8+ TEMRA repertoire. Clonal expansion was seen in Susac syndrome CD8+ repertoires, peaking in CD8+ TEMRA cells and being greater in clinically active patients than in remitting ones.

RNA was extracted using the RNeasy kit, and roughly 0.5 to 1 microgram was reverse transcribed with random hexamers. The immunoSEQ multiplex PCR assay, covering 54 Vbeta and 13 Jbeta segments, was used to amplify TCR beta CDR3 regions. PCR amplification bias was corrected by using a synthetic template baseline for primer optimization and computational correction. Under the source paper's analysis protocol: Reads were assigned to V, D and J genes according to IMGT and analyzed in immunoSEQ Analyzer, with only productive sequences retained. Clonality was calculated as one minus the Shannon entropy normalized by log2 of the number of productive unique sequences. For each patient and control, public and private clones were evaluated among the 100 most prevalent clones. A clone was defined as Susac-specific if it was absent from the healthy and MS cohorts, from about a thousand published viral clones and from other ImmuneACCESS disease sequences. TCRdb took the public reads, trimmed them with fastp at Q25, ran MiXCR for clone calling and kept in-frame beta chains. Entries are consolidated by CDR3 protein sequence, retaining the most common genes and DNA. The authors' filters were not applied to this entry. The sample data list under 110,000 distinct CDR3 sequences, and approximately 95% of these were observed just once. Around 0.4% of the sample rests with the top ten.

Peripheral blood CD8+ and CD4+ T cells from healthy donors, Susac syndrome patients and multiple sclerosis patients were profiled using high-throughput TCR beta sequencing. Susac syndrome patients met recently defined diagnostic criteria for definite or probable disease. Bulk CD8+ and CD4+ T cells were purified magnetically by negative isolation, whereas CD8+ TEMRA cells were enriched by FACS. Blood was collected in EDTA tubes and processed within 24 hours, with PBMCs isolated through density gradient centrifugation. PBMCs intended for TCR sequencing were cryopreserved in liquid nitrogen and thawed later in a water bath at 37 degrees C. A purity of at least 90% was achieved for sorted or isolated CD4+, CD8+ and CD8+ TEMRA cells.

The sequence came from a human donor with Susac syndrome. The sequencing sample was made of CD8+ T cells from PBMCs. The chain is assembled from TRBV27 and TRBJ1-6, with no D gene named confidently. The CDR3 sequence is CASSLSGLGSPLHF. The sequenced DNA: TGTGCCAGCAGTTTATCGGGTCTCGGTTCACCCCTCCACTTT.